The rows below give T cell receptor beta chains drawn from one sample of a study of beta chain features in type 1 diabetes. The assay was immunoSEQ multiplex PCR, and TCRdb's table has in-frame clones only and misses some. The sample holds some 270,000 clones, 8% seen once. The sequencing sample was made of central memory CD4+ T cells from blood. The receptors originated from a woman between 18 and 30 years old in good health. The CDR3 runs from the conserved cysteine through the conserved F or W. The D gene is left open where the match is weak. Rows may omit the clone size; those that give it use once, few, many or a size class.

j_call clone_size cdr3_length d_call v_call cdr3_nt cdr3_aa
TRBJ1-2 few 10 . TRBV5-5 TGTGCCAGCAGCTGGGGAGGCTACACCTTC CASSWGGYTF
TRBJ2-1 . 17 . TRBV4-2 TGTGCCAGCAGCCATTACGGGACTCCCAGCTCCTACAATGAGCAGTTCTTC CASSHYGTPSSYNEQFF
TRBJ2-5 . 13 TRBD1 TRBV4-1 TGCGCCAGCAGCCAGGACAGGGTCGGGACCCAGTACTTC CASSQDRVGTQYF
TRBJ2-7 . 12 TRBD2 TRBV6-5 TGTGCCACAACGGGAGGAGCCTACGAGCAGTACTTC CATTGGAYEQYF
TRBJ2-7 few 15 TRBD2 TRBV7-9 TGTGCCAGCAGCCAGACTAGCGGGAGGTTGGGTGAGCAGTACTTC CASSQTSGRLGEQYF
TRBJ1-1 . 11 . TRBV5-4 TGTGCCAGCAGCTCCCTCACTGAAGCTTTCTTT CASSSLTEAFF
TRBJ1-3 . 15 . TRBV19 TGTGCCAGCTCGGGACGGCACCCCTCTGGAAACACCATATATTTT CASSGRHPSGNTIYF
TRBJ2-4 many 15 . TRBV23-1 TGCGCCAGCAGTCAATCAAAAGGGACCAAAAACATTCAGTACTTC CASSQSKGTKNIQYF
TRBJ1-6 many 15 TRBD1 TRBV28 TGTGCCAGCAGTCACACGGGACAGGGTGTGTCACCCCTCCACTTT CASSHTGQGVSPLHF
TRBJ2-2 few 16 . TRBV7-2 TGTGCCAGCAGCTTACTTTCGGCAGCGAACACCGGGGAGCTGTTTTTT CASSLLSAANTGELFF
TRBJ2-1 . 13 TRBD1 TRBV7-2 TGTGCCACCAGTGCTAACAGGGGCGGTGAGCAGTTCTTC CATSANRGGEQFF
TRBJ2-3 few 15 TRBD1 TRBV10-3 TGTGCCATCAGTGAGGGACAGGGGAGGACAGATACGCAGTATTTT CAISEGQGRTDTQYF
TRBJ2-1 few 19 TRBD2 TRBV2 TGTGCCAGCAGTGAAGGGCCCCGGACTAGCGGGAGGGTCTACAATGAGCAGTTCTTC CASSEGPRTSGRVYNEQFF